The clone carrying this T cell receptor (beta chain) was seen only a few times. The target antigen is unknown. The CDR3 covers 15 residues. Germline values: CDR1 MNHEY, CDR2 SVGEGT. V shed 6 bases, J shed 2 bases, and the junction held 7 bases outside the gene matches. TCRdb ran MiXCR on the 5' RACE reads and lists one entry per CDR3 protein. The sample carries approximately 170,000 distinct CDR3 sequences, over 10% recorded once. This specimen comes from a study of T-cell memory formation after mild COVID-19. Turning to the study itself: TCR clusters were mostly donor specific.

Points from the study as a whole: Whether day 37 second-wave clones are SARS-CoV-2-specific was not confirmed.

The TCR comes from a man in his late teens or twenties who had mild COVID-19 (a few samples of this study predate the infection). Cell type and time point are not known. Sequences were obtained from PBMCs or a T cell subset sorted from them (not recorded which). The chain has TRBV6-2 or TRBV6-3 and TRBJ2-7, with 10 bases fitting TRBD2. CDR3 in DNA: TGTGCCAGCAGCGGACCCAGCGGGGGGGCCTACGAGCAGTACGTC. This sequence encodes CASSGPSGGAYEQYV.